The 5 T cell receptor beta chains below all came from one sample that was sequenced in a study of blood T cell repertoires in COVID-19. Measured with immunoSEQ multiplex PCR; TCRdb has only the in-frame clones, and not every one. The sample lists over 150,000 clones; 80% were seen once. Sequencing input: PBMCs or T cells enriched from blood (not recorded which). The receptors here all came from a woman in her fifties or sixties who had recovered from COVID-19.

The chain has TRBV12-3 or TRBV12-4 and TRBJ1-2; D may be TRBD1 (5 bases). The length of the CDR3 is 12 residues. V was shortened by 4 bases and J by 8 bases, with 11 bases between the two germline ends. CDR3 bases: TGTGCCAGCAGTTACAGGATGGACGGCTACACCTTC. Its protein product is CASSYRMDGYTF.

V is TRBV7-6 and J is TRBJ1-5; D is unresolved. This CDR3 is 15 amino acids long. From germline, CDR1 is SGHVS and CDR2 FNYEAQ. The germline V and J ends were trimmed by 0 bases and 3 bases, with 9 bases remaining between them. CDR3 amino acids: CASSLAGILNQPQHF. The CDR3 bases are TGTGCCAGCAGCTTAGCCGGGATCCTCAATCAGCCCCAGCATTTT.

The chain recombines TRBV5-6 with TRBJ2-7; 9 nucleotides line up with TRBD1. CDR1 SGHDT and CDR2 YYEEEE come from the germline V gene. J was trimmed by 7 bases and V by 2 bases; bases with no gene match: 4. The CDR3 is 13 residues long. CDR3 DNA: TGTGCCAGCAGCTTACAGGGGGCTCGGGAGCAGTACTTC. It encodes CASSLQGAREQYF.

CDR3 protein: CASSQREGHIYEQYF. CDR3 bases: TGCGCCAGCAGCCAGAGAGAGGGACACATCTACGAGCAGTACTTC. The rearrangement links TRBV4-1 to TRBJ2-7; tentative D call: TRBD1 (6 bases). The germline CDR1 and CDR2 sequences are MGHRA and YSYEKL. V was clipped by 3 bases and J by 3 bases, with 15 bases between them. The CDR3 runs 15 residues.

This clone was seen more than once but under ten times. The V and J genes are TRBV2 and TRBJ2-1; TRBD1 matches at 7 bases. The CDR3 sequence is 16 residues long. CDR1 is SNHLY and CDR2 is FYNNEI in the germline V gene. J was trimmed by 4 bases and V by 5 bases; bases with no gene match: 11. The CDR3, as DNA: TGTGCCAGCAGTCGAGCCGGGACAGCATCATACAATGAGCAGTTCTTC. This sequence encodes CASSRAGTASYNEQFF.